This TCR beta chain stems from a study of identical twins. Per the germline V gene, CDR1 is DFQATT and CDR2 is SNEGSKA (reference sequence). This CDR3 has 15 amino acids. V lost 1 base and J lost 5, with 15 bases in between. TCRdb re-called the 5' RACE reads through MiXCR, storing one row per CDR3 protein. The table has 550,000 to 700,000 distinct CDR3 sequences, 9.5% to 10% seen once. This sample was shared with a second study, whose subject was yellow fever vaccine responses in identical twins.

Sequencing input: PBMCs. The TCR originated in a woman under 30 in good health. The chain joins TRBV20-1 to TRBJ1-5; the D is unclear. The CDR3 loop reads CSARAGSTTDQPQHF. The CDR3 nucleotides are TGCAGTGCTAGAGCTGGGTCAACGACTGATCAGCCCCAGCATTTT.